Each of the 16 T cell receptor beta chains below was sequenced from the same sample in a study of prognosis after radiotherapy for stage I lung cancer. The genomic DNA TCR beta CDR3 region underwent two rounds of multiplex PCR. TRBV and TRBJ genes each had their own specific primers in first-round PCR. A single record per CDR3 protein comes from TCRdb applying MiXCR to the multiplex PCR reads. Among about 30,000 distinct CDR3 sequences, 30% to 40% were seen once, and the ten largest hold about 12%. Sequenced here: PBMCs, sampled before or after stereotactic body radiation therapy (not recorded which). Source of these receptors: a donor over 45 with non-small cell lung cancer.

This clonotype was seen a few times. This clone may be a read error of a much larger clone one base away. The chain couples TRBV2 to TRBJ2-4; the D gene is possibly TRBD2 (6 bases). V dropped 0 bases and J dropped 7 bases, with 13 bases sitting between them. CDR1 and CDR2 from the germline V gene are SNHLY and FYNNEI. The CDR3 is made up of 15 amino acids. CDR3 amino acids: CASSEARGFCNIQYF. CDR3 sequence (DNA): TGTGCCAGCAGTGAAGCGCGGGGCTTCTGTAACATTCAGTACTTC.

In the case of this clonotype: One junction end does not reproduce the germline sequence, and a read error may be involved. The chain recombines TRBV6-1 with TRBJ1-1, with TRBD1 matching 10 bases. Germline V gene sequence: CDR1 MNHNS, CDR2 SASEGT. The CDR3 consists of 16 residues. Here the CDR3 reads CASRTGRQGAVGEAFF. The CDR3 nucleotides are TGCGCCAGCAGAACGGGGCGACAGGGGGCTGTCGGTGAAGCTTTCTTT.

In this sample, this clonotype turned up many times. CDR3 DNA sequence: TGTGCCAGCAGTTTCCCCGGAACGGGGGAGCAGTACTTC. This codes for CASSFPGTGEQYF. The chain has TRBV27 and TRBJ2-7, with D possibly matching TRBD2 (5 bases). Germline lookup yields CDR1 MNHEY and CDR2 SMNVEV (reference sequence). V was pared by 3 bases and J by 7 bases, with 13 bases between. There are 13 residues in the CDR3.

This clonotype was seen many times. V usage is TRBV9 and J usage is TRBJ2-2; 10 bases line up with TRBD1. Germline CDR1 is SGDLS and CDR2 is YYNGEE. V shed 2 bases and J 8 bases; nucleotides not matched to a gene: 6. The CDR3 is 15 residues long. The CDR3 bases are TGTGCCAGCAGCGTCGAGGACAGGGGGTGGGGGGAGCTGTTTTTT. This codes for CASSVEDRGWGELFF.

This clonotype was observed once. The chain links TRBV28 to TRBJ2-7; a possible D gene is TRBD2 (5 bases). Per germline, CDR1 MDHEN and CDR2 SYDVKM. V was cut by 3 bases and J by 7 bases, with 10 bases left in between. This CDR3 is built from 12 residues. The CDR3 is CASSLAGVEQYF. In DNA, the CDR3 is TGTGCCAGCAGTTTGGCGGGTGTTGAGCAGTACTTC.

This chain links TRBV6-2 or TRBV6-3 with TRBJ1-6, with unresolved D. Trimming took off 5 bases at V and 4 bases at J, with 12 bases between the two ends. The length of the CDR3 is 15 residues. Germline V gives CDR1 MNHEY, CDR2 SVGEGT. The CDR3 loop reads CASSPAGGYNSPLHF. In DNA, the CDR3 is TGTGCCAGCAGTCCGGCGGGAGGGTATAATTCACCCCTCCACTTT.

The chain's CDR3 is CASSVAALSGANVLTF. CDR3 sequence (DNA): TGTGCCAGCAGCGTAGCAGCACTCTCTGGGGCCAACGTCCTGACTTTC. The rearrangement joins TRBV9 to TRBJ2-6; D ambiguous. V was clipped by 0 bases and J by 0 bases, with 7 bases between them. Per germline, CDR1 SGDLS and CDR2 YYNGEE. CDR3 length: 16 amino acids.

A word on this clonotype: A far larger clone differs by one base, so this is likely a read error. The V call is TRBV6-4, the J call TRBJ1-5; 7 bases are a match to TRBD1. CDR3 size: 15 residues. The germline gives CDR1 MRHNA, CDR2 SNTAGT. The CDR3 bases are TGTGCCAGCAGTGAGCTAGGGGGCAGCAATCATCCCCAGCATTTT. Its translation: CASSELGGSNHPQHF.

The table lists this clonotype with a count of one. A single base separates this from a much larger clone, so it may be a read error. The rearrangement joins TRBV3-1 to TRBJ2-6; either TRBD1 or TRBD2 may fit D (6 bases each). CDR1 and CDR2 from the germline V gene are LGHDT and YNNKEL (reference sequence). The CDR3 is 15 amino acids. The CDR3 DNA is TGTGCCAGCAGCCTAGGGGGGTCTGGGGCCAACTTCCTGACTTTC. It codes for CASSLGGSGANFLTF. Full variable domain (rest looked up from reference TRBV3-1 and TRBJ2-6): DTAVSQTPKYLVTQMGNDKSIKCEQNLGHDTMYWYKQDSKKFLKIMFSYNNKELIINETVPNRFSPKSPDKAHLNLHINSLELGDSAVYFCASSLGGSGANFLTFGAGSRLTVL.

At least ten counts were recorded for this clonotype. The V call is TRBV27, the J call TRBJ2-1, with TRBD1 identical over 7 bases. Germline-derived CDR1 and CDR2 are MNHEY and SMNVEV (reference sequence). The CDR3 contains 15 residues. Trimming at V came to 4 bases and at J to 2 bases, leaving 5 bases not matched to a gene. The CDR3 nucleotides are TGTGCCAGCAGTTCCAGGGACAGTACCTACAATGAGCAGTTCTTC. Translating it yields CASSSRDSTYNEQFF.

This clonotype is medium-sized by share. This rearrangement joins TRBV6-1 to TRBJ2-1; 9 nucleotides align to TRBD2. The trim removed 6 bases at V and 4 bases at J, leaving 7 bases unmatched. The CDR3 runs 15 residues. Per germline, CDR1 MNHNS and CDR2 SASEGT. CDR3 nucleotide sequence: TGTGCCAGCAGGCAAAAAGGACTAGCGTACAATGAGCAGTTCTTC. Protein sequence: CASRQKGLAYNEQFF.

This clonotype was seen at least ten times. It may be a read error: a sequence one base away is much more abundant. The chain uses TRBV2 and TRBJ1-1; tentatively, D is TRBD1 (5 bases). Germline values: CDR1 SNHLY, CDR2 FYNNEI. The CDR3 runs to 14 residues. CDR3 sequence (DNA): TGTGCCAGCAGTCCCAGGGAGGGGAACACTAAAGCTTTCTTT. Translating gives CASSPREGNTKAFF.

This clonotype was detected ten times or more. The genes are TRBV12-3 or TRBV12-4 and TRBJ1-5; 7 bases are shared with TRBD1. CDR3 length equals 17 residues. The V segment lost 4 bases and the J segment 1 base; nucleotides outside the gene matches: 10. The CDR3: CASSSRQGTVSNQPQHF. The DNA for the CDR3 is TGTGCCAGCAGTTCCCGACAGGGCACTGTGAGCAATCAGCCCCAGCATTTT.

This clonotype has ten or more counts. The V call is TRBV20-1, the J call TRBJ2-7; D is ambiguous. Trimming cost V 1 base and J 3 bases, with 4 bases left between them. This CDR3 has 11 amino acids. Germline V gene lookup returns CDR1 DFQATT and CDR2 SNEGSKA (reference sequence). CDR3 in DNA: TGCAGTGCTAGAGGCTACTACGAGCAGTACTTC. It yields the protein CSARGYYEQYF.

This chain links TRBV11-2 with TRBJ1-1; 7 bases fit TRBD1. V shed 5 bases, J shed 4 bases, and the junction held 13 bases outside the gene matches. The germline V gene encodes CDR1 SGHAT and CDR2 FQNNGV. The CDR3 is made up of 16 amino acids. The DNA for the CDR3 is TGTGCCAGCAGCCCTCCACTGAAGACAGGGAGCACTGAAGCTTTCTTT. Its protein is CASSPPLKTGSTEAFF.

There are many counts of this clonotype. The CDR3 sequence: CASTRDSSYEQYF. The DNA of the CDR3 is TGTGCCAGCACCCGGGACAGCTCCTACGAGCAGTACTTC. The chain recombines TRBV11-1 with TRBJ2-7; 7 nucleotides agree with TRBD1. V lost 7 bases, J lost 0 bases, and 3 bases stayed unmatched. This CDR3 is built from 13 residues. The V gene's germline CDR1 is SGHAT and CDR2 FQDESV (reference sequence).